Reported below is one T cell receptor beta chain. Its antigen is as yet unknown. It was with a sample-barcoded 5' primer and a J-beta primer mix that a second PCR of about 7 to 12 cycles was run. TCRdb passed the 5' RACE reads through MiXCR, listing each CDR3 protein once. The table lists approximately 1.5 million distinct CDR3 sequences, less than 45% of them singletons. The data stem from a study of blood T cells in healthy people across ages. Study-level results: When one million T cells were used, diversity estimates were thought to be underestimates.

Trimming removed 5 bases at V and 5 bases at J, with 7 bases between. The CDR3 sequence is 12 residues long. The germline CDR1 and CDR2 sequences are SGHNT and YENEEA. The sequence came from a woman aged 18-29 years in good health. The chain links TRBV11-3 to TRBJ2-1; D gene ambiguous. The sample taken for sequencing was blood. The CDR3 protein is CASSRENNEQFF. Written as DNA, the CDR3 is TGTGCCAGCAGCAGGGAAAACAATGAGCAGTTCTTC.